The sequence of this T cell receptor beta chain was determined in a study of blood T cells in healthy people across ages. Combining a sample-barcoded 5' primer with a J-beta primer mix, a second PCR ran for roughly 7 to 12 cycles. TCRdb re-called the 5' RACE reads with MiXCR, one entry per CDR3 protein. Among around 1,700,000 distinct CDR3 sequences, 28% were seen once, and the ten largest hold more than 6%. Study results and limitations: The diversity estimates, figures obtained from one million T cells, were considered underestimates.

This clonotype came up many times. Its target is not known. Germline V gene data show CDR1 as DFQATT and CDR2 as SNEGSKA (reference sequence). The CDR3 has 12 residues. V usage is TRBV20-1 and J usage is TRBJ2-5; no clear D. The DNA end lines up better with TRBJ2-7; the J call may be wrong. This receptor was taken from a woman younger than 45 in good health. The sequencing input was blood. CDR3 amino acids: CSARDPHYEQYF. The CDR3 DNA follows: TGCAGTGCTAGGGACCCTCACTACGAGCAGTACTTC.